These 7 T cell receptor beta chains share one sample of origin, sequenced in a study of cytomegalovirus exposure and HLA in healthy donors. This PCR relied on a set of 60 Vbeta primers and 13 Jbeta primers. The table came from immunoSEQ multiplex PCR; TCRdb's copy has only in-frame clones and leaves some out. The sample lists about 160,000 clones; 55% to 70% were seen once. Sequencing was performed on PBMCs. Receptors originate from a woman aged 55-75 years in good health and CMV-seropositive.

This clone was seen a few times. This chain connects TRBV7-2 to TRBJ1-1, with D uncertain. V was shortened by 2 bases and J by 11 bases, with 15 bases between the two germline ends. Germline V gene sequence: CDR1 SGHTA, CDR2 FQGNSA. CDR3 length: 13 residues. The CDR3 protein is CASSLNSVNFAFF. CDR3 nucleotides: TGTGCCAGCAGCTTAAATTCCGTAAATTTCGCTTTCTTT.

The V gene is TRBV6-4, the J gene TRBJ1-4, with a possible D match to TRBD1 (6 bases). There are 16 residues in the CDR3. V gave up 3 bases and J gave up 8 bases, with 19 bases separating them. Germline CDR1 is MRHNA and CDR2 is SNTAGT. CDR3 sequence reads: CASSEGTGRVKEKLFF. DNA of the CDR3: TGTGCCAGCAGTGAAGGAACAGGGAGGGTTAAAGAAAAACTGTTTTTT.

The J gene is TRBJ2-5, the V gene TRBV30; D gene ambiguous. The end of the DNA aligns better with TRBJ2-7, so the J call may be wrong. The CDR3 totals 13 residues. CDR1 and CDR2 (germline): GTSNPN, SVGIG (reference sequence). The CDR3 loop reads CAWSRGSSGEQYF. CDR3 sequence (DNA): TGTGCCTGGAGCCGCGGTTCCTCTGGCGAGCAGTACTTC.

The V gene is TRBV2, the J gene TRBJ1-6, with D tentatively TRBD1 (5 bases). CDR1 and CDR2 (germline): SNHLY, FYNNEI. The length of the CDR3 is 13 residues. Deletions cut 2 bases from V and 10 bases from J, with 9 bases between. The CDR3 protein is CASSEFGGSPLHF. The CDR3 DNA sequence: TGTGCCAGCAGTGAATTTGGGGGGTCACCCCTCCACTTT.

This clone was recorded only once. The chain is built from TRBV7-8 and TRBJ2-3, with TRBD2 matching over 8 bases. With V trimmed by 6 bases and J by 1 base, 6 bases remained unmatched. There are 15 residues in the CDR3. The germline V gene encodes CDR1 SGHVS and CDR2 FQNEAQ. CDR3 residues: CASRYTSGGTDTQYF. The CDR3, as DNA: TGTGCCAGCAGATATACTAGCGGAGGCACAGATACGCAGTATTTT.

The CDR3 bases are TGTGCCAGCAGCGTAGGGGGGGTTCCCGGGGAGCTGTTTTTT. Translated, it gives CASSVGGVPGELFF. The chain carries TRBV9 and TRBJ2-2, with a possible D match to TRBD2 (6 bases). The CDR3 is 14 amino acids. The ends were cut back, 0 bases at V and 6 bases at J, with 9 bases in the middle. From germline, CDR1 is SGDLS and CDR2 YYNGEE.

The chain uses TRBV10-3 and TRBJ2-5; D possibly corresponds to TRBD2 (5 bases). The CDR3 is 13 residues long. Germline CDR1 is ENHRY and CDR2 is SYGVKD. With 2 bases removed from V and 3 bases from J, the gap between germline ends came to 7 bases. The CDR3 DNA reads TGTGCCATCAGTGAGGCTAGCAAAGAGACCCAGTACTTC. Amino acid sequence: CAISEASKETQYF.